This entry lists 24 T cell receptor beta chains sequenced from one sample in a study of T cell changes during pregnancy in multiple sclerosis. TCRdb's copy holds only in-frame clones and misses some; the assay was immunoSEQ multiplex PCR. The table has about 36,000 clones, 88% seen once. The sample here was CD4+ T cells from peripheral blood mononuclear cells, taken in the first trimester of pregnancy. These receptors were collected from a female donor with multiple sclerosis, enrolled in a pregnancy study.

The V call is TRBV15, the J call TRBJ2-4; no firm D call. Trimming pared 0 bases from V and 7 bases from J, leaving 10 bases between. Germline CDR1 and CDR2: LNHNV and YYDKDF (reference sequence). CDR3 length: 14 amino acids. CDR3 sequence reads: CATSRDHSYNIQYF. The CDR3 DNA reads TGTGCCACCAGCAGAGATCACAGTTATAACATTCAGTACTTC. The variable domain in full, completed from reference TRBV15 and TRBJ2-4, reads DAMVIQNPRYQVTQFGKPVTLSCSQTLNHNVMYWYQQKSSQAPKLLFHYYDKDFNNEADTPDNFQSRRPNTSFCFLDIRSPGLGDTAMYLCATSRDHSYNIQYFGAGTRLSVL.

V is TRBV5-1 and J is TRBJ2-5, with D possibly matching TRBD2 (6 bases). V was cut by 0 bases and J by 2 bases, with 11 bases left in between. The CDR3 is made up of 15 amino acids. Germline V CDR1 and CDR2: SGHRS, YFSETQ. This CDR3 reads CASSLDGRRQETQYF. Here the CDR3 DNA reads TGCGCCAGCAGCTTGGACGGGAGAAGGCAAGAGACCCAGTACTTC. Full variable domain (rest looked up from reference TRBV5-1 and TRBJ2-5): KAGVTQTPRYLIKTRGQQVTLSCSPISGHRSVSWYQQTPGQGLQFLFEYFSETQRNKGNFPGRFSGRQFSNSRSEMNVSTLELGDSALYLCASSLDGRRQETQYFGPGTRLLVL.

This chain joins TRBV7-8 and TRBJ2-7, with TRBD2 matching 10 bases. The CDR3 totals 16 residues. V trimming: 5 bases; J trimming: 5 bases; junction bases outside the gene matches: 12. The germline gives CDR1 SGHVS, CDR2 FQNEAQ. Here the CDR3 DNA reads TGTGCCAGCAGCCCCAGGACTAGCGGTATAAAGAACGAGCAGTACTTC. This encodes CASSPRTSGIKNEQYF.

The chain joins TRBV9 to TRBJ2-7; 12 bases align to TRBD2. This CDR3 is built from 15 residues. After removal of 4 bases from V and 2 bases from J, the junction contained 4 bases not matched to a gene. The germline V gene encodes CDR1 SGDLS and CDR2 YYNGEE. The chain's CDR3 is CASSSGLAGTYEQYF. DNA of the CDR3: TGTGCCAGCAGCTCTGGACTAGCGGGGACCTACGAGCAGTACTTC.

The chain recombines TRBV5-1 with TRBJ2-3; maybe TRBD1 (6 bases). With 2 bases removed from V and 2 bases from J, the gap between germline ends came to 9 bases. CDR1 and CDR2 (germline): SGHRS, YFSETQ. The CDR3 contains 14 residues. CDR3 protein: CASSFGQSTDTQYF. CDR3 nucleotide sequence: TGCGCCAGCAGCTTCGGACAGTCCACAGATACGCAGTATTTT.

A remark on this clone: Other DNA sequences in the sample encode the same CDR3. The rearrangement joins TRBV5-4 to TRBJ1-2; 7 bases align to TRBD1. In germline, CDR1 is SGHNT, CDR2 YYREEE (reference sequence). The CDR3 extends over 13 amino acids. The V segment lost 0 bases and the J segment 8 bases; nucleotides outside the gene matches: 4. The DNA of the CDR3 is TGTGCCAGCAGCTTGGACAGGGGTGGAGGCTACACCTTC. This sequence encodes CASSLDRGGGYTF.

The V and J genes are TRBV5-6 and TRBJ2-5; 12 bases line up with TRBD2. Germline V gene sequence: CDR1 SGHDT, CDR2 YYEEEE. V was clipped by 3 bases and J by 5 bases; unmatched bases: 5. The CDR3 consists of 15 residues. The CDR3 here is CASSSGLAGLETQYF. The CDR3 DNA reads TGTGCCAGCAGCTCGGGACTAGCGGGTTTGGAGACCCAGTACTTC.

The J gene is TRBJ1-5, the V gene TRBV4-1; no clear D. The CDR3 length is 15 residues. Trimming pared 1 base from V and 3 bases from J, leaving 10 bases between. In germline, CDR1 is MGHRA, CDR2 YSYEKL. The CDR3 DNA is TGCGCCAGCAGCCAAGGTCCCCAGGTCAATCAGCCCCAGCATTTT. It translates to CASSQGPQVNQPQHF.

The genes are TRBV5-1 and TRBJ2-7, with 10 bases identical to TRBD2. The trim removed 2 bases at V and 5 bases at J, leaving 7 bases unmatched. Per germline, CDR1 SGHRS and CDR2 YFSETQ. The CDR3 loop spans 15 amino acids. In nucleotides, the CDR3 is TGCGCCAGCAGCTTACCAGCGGGAGGGCCCAACGAGCAGTACTTC. It is translated as CASSLPAGGPNEQYF.

V usage is TRBV13 and J usage is TRBJ2-7; D unclear. The CDR3 loop spans 12 amino acids. V shed 1 base and J shed 4 bases, with 5 bases lying between them. Germline loops: CDR1 PRHDT, CDR2 FYEKMQ (reference sequence). CDR3 sequence (DNA): TGTGCCAGCAGCTTAGAGAGTTACGAGCAGTACTTC. Translation: CASSLESYEQYF.

The J gene is TRBJ1-1, the V gene TRBV29-1; D not certain. Deletions cut 6 bases from V and 10 bases from J, with 18 bases between. From germline, CDR1 is SQVTM and CDR2 ANQGSEA. This CDR3 has 12 amino acids. The CDR3 loop is CSVREEGRGAFF. The CDR3, as DNA: TGCAGCGTGAGAGAGGAGGGTAGAGGAGCTTTCTTT.

This clone was found once. The chain recombines TRBV10-3 with TRBJ1-3; TRBD1 matches 8 bases. The CDR3 extends over 14 amino acids. CDR1 and CDR2 from the germline V gene are ENHRY and SYGVKD. Trimming removed 5 bases from V and 3 bases from J; junction bases left unmatched: 3. This CDR3 is CAISQGAVGNTIYF. The CDR3 bases are TGTGCCATCAGTCAGGGGGCGGTTGGAAACACCATATATTTT.

The J gene is TRBJ2-5, the V gene TRBV28; D may be TRBD1 (6 bases). The CDR3 has 15 residues. Per the germline V gene, CDR1 is MDHEN and CDR2 is SYDVKM. V lost 6 bases, J lost 5 bases, and 19 bases lay in between. The CDR3 reads CASRQGGQGSETQYF. DNA of the CDR3: TGTGCCAGCAGACAAGGGGGTCAGGGGTCGGAGACCCAGTACTTC.

This chain links TRBV7-8 with TRBJ2-1; a possible D gene is TRBD2 (6 bases). CDR3 length: 15 residues. Germline lookup yields CDR1 SGHVS and CDR2 FQNEAQ. V was cut by 5 bases and J by 4 bases, with 15 bases left in between. The chain's CDR3 is CASSPEGERYNEQFF. The CDR3 coding sequence is TGTGCCAGCAGCCCGGAGGGAGAAAGGTACAATGAGCAGTTCTTC. The full variable domain, its missing parts supplied by reference TRBV7-8 and TRBJ2-1, is GAGVSQSPRYKVAKRGQDVALRCDPISGHVSLFWYQQALGQGPEFLTYFQNEAQLDKSGLPSDRFFAERPEGSVSTLKIQRTQQEDSAVYLCASSPEGERYNEQFFGPGTRLTVL.

This clone has a handful of counts. The V and J genes are TRBV29-1 and TRBJ1-1; 7 positions agree with TRBD1. The germline gives CDR1 SQVTM, CDR2 ANQGSEA. CDR3 length: 13 residues. V was pared by 4 bases and J by 3 bases, with 5 bases of the junction left unmatched. CDR3 sequence: CSVGGQRDTEAFF. CDR3 in DNA: TGCAGCGTTGGGGGACAGAGGGACACTGAAGCTTTCTTT.

The chain uses TRBV6-5 and TRBJ2-3; D not certain. CDR1 is MNHEY, CDR2 SVGAGI, per germline. Trimming left V 3 bases short and J 2 bases short, with 9 bases between. CDR3 size: 14 residues. CDR3 amino acids: CASSYYTATDTQYF. The CDR3 region has the DNA TGTGCCAGCAGTTATTATACAGCCACAGATACGCAGTATTTT.

The rearrangement joins TRBV5-8 to TRBJ2-1; TRBD1 might be the D (5 bases). Per germline, CDR1 SGHTS and CDR2 YDEGEE. There are 16 residues in the CDR3. The V gene lost 1 base and the J gene lost 4 bases, with 15 bases spanning the gap. CDR3 loop: CASSLIRPGPYNEQFF. The CDR3, as DNA: TGTGCCAGCAGCTTGATTCGACCAGGGCCATACAATGAGCAGTTCTTC.

The chain couples TRBV4-2 to TRBJ2-2, with a weak D call TRBD2 (5 bases). The V and J ends lost 2 bases and 5 bases respectively, with 24 bases between them. CDR3 length: 19 amino acids. Germline CDR1 and CDR2: LGHNA and YNFKEQ. The CDR3 reads CASSQSFIGWTGTTGELFF. The CDR3 DNA reads as TGTGCCAGCAGCCAAAGTTTTATAGGGTGGACTGGCACTACCGGGGAGCTGTTTTTT.

The chain recombines TRBV18 with TRBJ1-1; a possible D gene is TRBD1 (5 bases). The CDR3 runs to 14 residues. Trimming pared 5 bases from V and 4 bases from J, leaving 14 bases between. From germline, CDR1 is KGHSH and CDR2 LQKENI. CDR3 sequence (DNA): TGTGCCAGCTCAACCGGGGGAGTGGGCACTGAAGCTTTCTTT. As protein: CASSTGGVGTEAFF.

The rearrangement uses TRBV5-1 and TRBJ1-1, with D hard to call. Germline V lookup: CDR1 SGHRS, CDR2 YFSETQ. This CDR3 contains 12 residues. Deletions cut 0 bases from V and 8 bases from J, with 8 bases between. The CDR3 nucleotides are TGCGCCAGCAGCTTGGACAGTTTAGAAGCTTTCTTT. Translating gives CASSLDSLEAFF.

The chain uses TRBV5-1 and TRBJ1-1, with D possibly being TRBD1 (6 bases). The CDR3 is 15 amino acids. Germline V gives CDR1 SGHRS, CDR2 YFSETQ. Trimming took off 4 bases at V and 3 bases at J, with 16 bases between the two ends. For the CDR3, the DNA is TGCGCCAGCAGCCCGCAAACCCGGACAGACACTGAAGCTTTCTTT. Translating gives CASSPQTRTDTEAFF.

The rearrangement joins TRBV27 to TRBJ1-5, with a tentative D call TRBD1 (6 bases). V dropped 5 bases and J dropped 0 bases, with 11 bases sitting between them. The germline CDR1 and CDR2 sequences are MNHEY and SMNVEV (reference sequence). CDR3 length: 15 amino acids. The CDR3 sequence: CASSKQGYSNQPQHF. CDR3 bases: TGTGCCAGCAGTAAACAGGGATATAGCAATCAGCCCCAGCATTTT.

The gene calls are TRBV28 and TRBJ1-2, with D possibly matching TRBD1 (6 bases). From germline, CDR1 is MDHEN and CDR2 SYDVKM. The germline V and J ends were trimmed by 8 bases and 4 bases, with 8 bases remaining between them. The CDR3 has 11 residues. CDR3 amino acids: CASWTVYGYTF. CDR3 nucleotides: TGTGCCAGCTGGACAGTCTATGGCTACACCTTC.

J is TRBJ2-5 and V is TRBV18; 9 positions match TRBD2. Germline assignment: CDR1 KGHSH and CDR2 LQKENI. The CDR3 is 12 residues long. The V and J ends lost 9 bases and 5 bases, in that order; junction bases with no gene match: 4. The CDR3 DNA reads as TGTGCCAGTAGCGGGGGATCGGAGACCCAGTACTTC. Amino acid sequence: CASSGGSETQYF.